The present T cell receptor (beta chain) was sequenced within a study of lung T cells in sarcoidosis with Löfgren's syndrome. CDR3 length: 14 residues. CDR1 is ENHRY and CDR2 is SYGVKD in the germline V gene. V was clipped by 10 bases and J by 2 bases; unmatched bases: 8. TCRdb fed the reads into MiXCR, producing one record per CDR3 protein. The table shows about 19,000 distinct CDR3 sequences, with about 21% occurring only once. There are a few counts of this clonotype. Material: CD4+ T cells from bronchoalveolar lavage. The source is a human donor with sarcoidosis (Löfgren's syndrome or another form), or a control subject (not recorded which). The chain recombines TRBV10-3 with TRBJ1-3; 7 bases align to TRBD1. The chain's CDR3 is CASHQTGAGNTIYF. The CDR3 DNA sequence: TGTGCCAGCCATCAAACAGGGGCTGGAAACACCATATATTTT.